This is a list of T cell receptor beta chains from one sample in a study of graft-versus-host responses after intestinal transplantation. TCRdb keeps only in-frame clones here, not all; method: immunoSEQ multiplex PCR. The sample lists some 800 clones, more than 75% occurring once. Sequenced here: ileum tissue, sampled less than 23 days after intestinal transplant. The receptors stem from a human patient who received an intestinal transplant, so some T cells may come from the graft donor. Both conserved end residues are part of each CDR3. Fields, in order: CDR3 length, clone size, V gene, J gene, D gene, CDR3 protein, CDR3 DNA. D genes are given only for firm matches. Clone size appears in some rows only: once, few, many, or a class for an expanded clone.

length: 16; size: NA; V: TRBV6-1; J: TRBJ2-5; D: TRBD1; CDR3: CASSEYLGGAWETQYF; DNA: TGTGCCAGCAGTGAATATCTAGGGGGCGCTTGGGAGACCCAGTACTTC
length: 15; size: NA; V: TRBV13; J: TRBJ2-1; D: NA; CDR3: CASRWSLSSYNEQFF; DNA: TGTGCCAGCAGGTGGAGTTTAAGCTCCTACAATGAGCAGTTCTTC
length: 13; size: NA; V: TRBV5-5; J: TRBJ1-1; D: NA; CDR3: CASSLEGGTEAFF; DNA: TGTGCCAGCAGCTTGGAAGGGGGCACTGAAGCTTTCTTT
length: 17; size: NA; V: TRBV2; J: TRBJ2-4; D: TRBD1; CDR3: CASTEGRTGLAKNIQYF; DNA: TGTGCCAGCACCGAAGGAAGGACAGGGCTAGCCAAAAACATTCAGTACTTC
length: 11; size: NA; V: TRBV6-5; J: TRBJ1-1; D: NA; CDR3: CASKGNTEAFF; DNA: TGTGCCAGCAAGGGGAACACTGAAGCTTTCTTT
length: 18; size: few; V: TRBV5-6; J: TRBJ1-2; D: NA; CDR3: CASSTEGGPPRPNYGYTF; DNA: TGTGCCAGCAGCACCGAGGGGGGGCCCCCTCGACCTAACTATGGCTACACCTTC
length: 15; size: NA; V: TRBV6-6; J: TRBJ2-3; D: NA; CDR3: CASTPGPIGTDTQYF; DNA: TGTGCCAGCACCCCGGGACCGATAGGCACAGATACGCAGTATTTT
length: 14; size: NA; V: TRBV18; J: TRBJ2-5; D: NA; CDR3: CASSRGQPQETQYF; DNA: TGTGCCAGCTCACGGGGGCAGCCACAAGAGACCCAGTACTTC
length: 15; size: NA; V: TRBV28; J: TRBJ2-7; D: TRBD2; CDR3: CASSLGGSLNYEQYF; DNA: TGTGCCAGCAGTTTGGGGGGGTCCCTTAACTACGAGCAGTACTTC
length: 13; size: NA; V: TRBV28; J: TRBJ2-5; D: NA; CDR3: CASSLSGSETQYF; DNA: TGTGCCAGCAGTTTATCAGGGTCCGAGACCCAGTACTTC
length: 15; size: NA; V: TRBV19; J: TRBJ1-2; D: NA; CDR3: CASTALGIGAYGYTF; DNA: TGTGCCAGTACCGCCCTAGGGATTGGAGCCTATGGCTACACCTTC
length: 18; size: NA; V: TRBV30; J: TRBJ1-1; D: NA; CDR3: CAWSVWPVQRRGNTEAFF; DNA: TGTGCCTGGAGTGTATGGCCCGTACAGAGGCGTGGGAACACTGAAGCTTTCTTT
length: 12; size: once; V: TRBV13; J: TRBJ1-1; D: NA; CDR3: CASPQGNTEAFF; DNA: TGTGCCAGCCCACAGGGGAACACTGAAGCTTTCTTT
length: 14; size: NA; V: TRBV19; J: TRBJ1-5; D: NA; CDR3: CASSLGPSNQPQHF; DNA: TGTGCCAGTAGTCTGGGTCCTAGCAATCAGCCCCAGCATTTT
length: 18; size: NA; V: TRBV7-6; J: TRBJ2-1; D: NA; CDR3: CASSDPVDQRLPPTEQFF; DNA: TGTGCCAGCAGCGACCCAGTTGACCAGCGCCTCCCACCGACTGAGCAGTTCTTC
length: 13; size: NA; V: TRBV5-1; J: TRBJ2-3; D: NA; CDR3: CASSLILADTQYF; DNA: TGCGCCAGCAGCCTGATACTAGCAGATACGCAGTATTTT
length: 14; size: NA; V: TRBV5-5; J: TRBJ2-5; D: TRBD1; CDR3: CASSLTGDQETQYF; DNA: TGTGCCAGCAGTCTCACAGGGGACCAAGAGACCCAGTACTTC
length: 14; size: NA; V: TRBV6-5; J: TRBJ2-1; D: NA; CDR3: CASTHRRNNNEQFF; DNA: TGTGCCAGCACCCACCGACGAAACAACAATGAGCAGTTCTTC
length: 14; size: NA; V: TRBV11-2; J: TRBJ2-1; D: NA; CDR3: CASSLEGAHNEQFF; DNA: TGTGCCAGCAGCTTAGAGGGGGCGCACAATGAGCAGTTCTTC
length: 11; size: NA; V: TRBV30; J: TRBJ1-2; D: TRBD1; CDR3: CAWGQGEGYTF; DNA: TGTGCCTGGGGACAGGGGGAAGGCTACACCTTC
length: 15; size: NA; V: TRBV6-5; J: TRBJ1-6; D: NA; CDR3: CASSGRALANSPLHF; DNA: TGTGCCAGCAGCGGGCGGGCTTTGGCGAATTCACCCCTCCACTTT
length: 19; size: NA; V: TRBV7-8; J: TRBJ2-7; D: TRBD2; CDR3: CASSRYLTSGSPRTYEQYF; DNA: TGTGCCAGCAGCCGATATCTGACTAGCGGGAGCCCAAGGACCTACGAGCAGTACTTC
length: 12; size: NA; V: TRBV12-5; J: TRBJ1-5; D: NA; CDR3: CASGQGRWPQHF; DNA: TGTGCTAGTGGTCAAGGTAGATGGCCCCAGCATTTT
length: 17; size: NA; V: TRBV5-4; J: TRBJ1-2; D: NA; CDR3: CASSTDGNRVLHYGYTF; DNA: TGTGCCAGCAGCACGGACGGAAACAGGGTCCTCCACTATGGCTACACCTTC
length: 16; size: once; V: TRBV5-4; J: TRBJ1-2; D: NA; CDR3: CASHVYVPGKNYGYTF; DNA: TGTGCCAGCCACGTTTACGTACCAGGAAAGAACTATGGCTACACCTTC
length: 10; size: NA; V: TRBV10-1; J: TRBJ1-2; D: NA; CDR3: CASSDRQYTF; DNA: TGCGCCAGCAGTGATCGGCAGTACACCTTC
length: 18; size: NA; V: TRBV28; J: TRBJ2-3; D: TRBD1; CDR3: CASSPTGTGRVLSDTQYF; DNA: TGTGCCAGCAGTCCTACCGGGACAGGGAGAGTGTTATCAGATACGCAGTATTTT
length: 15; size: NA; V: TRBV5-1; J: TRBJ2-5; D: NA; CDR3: CASSSDIRPTGTQYF; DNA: TGCGCCAGCAGCTCGGACATCCGCCCAACGGGGACCCAGTACTTC